This TCR beta chain was sequenced in a study of beta chain features in type 1 diabetes. Study results and caveats: TCRB CDR3s were moderately but significantly shorter in Type 1 diabetes patients in all four CD4+ subsets.

Since all of the isolated RNA was reverse transcribed, expressed TCRB transcripts were what got sequenced. Each sample of naive, central memory or regulatory T cells had, on average, about 3.57 million reads. Measured with immunoSEQ multiplex PCR; TCRdb has only the in-frame clones, and not every one. Of about 340,000 clones in the sample, around 9% were seen once. This clone was seen only a few times. Antigen unknown. Material for sequencing was central memory CD4+ T cells from blood. This clonotype originated in a man younger than 40 with type 1 diabetes.

Written as DNA, the CDR3 is TGTGCCATCAGTGATTCCCAGCGGCCAGATACGCAGTATTTT. It translates to CAISDSQRPDTQYF. V usage is TRBV10-3 and J usage is TRBJ2-3; D is possibly TRBD2 (5 bases). V lost 3 bases, J lost 4 bases, and 11 bases lay in between. Germline lookup yields CDR1 ENHRY and CDR2 SYGVKD. The CDR3 extends over 14 amino acids.